This T cell receptor beta chain was sequenced for a study of blood T cell repertoires in COVID-19. Background on the study: The United States, Italy and Spain supplied acute and convalescent COVID-19 samples. PBMCs, B-cell-depleted T cells, or T cells were the source of the cDNA or gDNA that made up the material.

V was shortened by 1 base and J by 7 bases, with 11 bases between the two germline ends. CDR3 length: 15 residues. Germline V gene lookup returns CDR1 MNHEY and CDR2 SMNVEV (reference sequence). In the study's own analysis: Amplification of reference gene primers was used by the study to estimate nucleated cell counts. The method was immunoSEQ multiplex PCR; TCRdb's version includes in-frame clones alone and lacks a portion of them. For V, J and clone size, that table is used; D and trimming come from the DNA. The profile shows about 120,000 clones, approximately 87% of them singletons. The sequencing input was peripheral blood. The sequence was collected from a woman in her 70s with acute or convalescent COVID-19. V gene TRBV27 combines with J gene TRBJ1-6; D is perhaps TRBD1 (5 bases). CDR3 sequence (DNA): TGTGCCAGCAGTTTATACAGGCTAAGGAATTCACCCCTCCACTTT. Its translation is CASSLYRLRNSPLHF.